The rows below give T cell receptor beta chains drawn from one sample of a study of patients and donors after allogeneic stem cell transplantation. TCRdb passed the RT-PCR reads through MiXCR, listing each CDR3 protein once. The repertoire consists of approximately 410,000 distinct CDR3 sequences, with roughly 17% occurring once and the leading ten covering less than 8%. Sequences were obtained from blood, either unsorted or a sorted T cell fraction (not recorded which). These receptors originate from a human donor who was either an allogeneic HSCT recipient or a stem cell or donor lymphocyte infusion donor (not recorded which). It is not recorded whose cells these are; they may come from a transplant donor. The conserved cysteine and the conserved F or W are not part of the CDR3 here.

J gene,V gene,CDR3 protein
TRBJ1-6,TRBV20-1,SARDRATYNSPLH
TRBJ2-2,TRBV7-3,ASSIQGYTGELF
TRBJ2-1,TRBV12-3/TRBV12-4,ASSLRGHNEQF
TRBJ1-1,TRBV11-3,ASTLGAHFTEAF
TRBJ1-2,TRBV24-1,ATSDSDRYGYT
TRBJ2-1,TRBV7-9,ASSLQAGSSYNEQF
TRBJ2-5,TRBV11-2,ASSFLAGWETQY
TRBJ1-4,TRBV5-6,ASSRPDRGTNEKLF
TRBJ1-2,TRBV20-1,SASQADYGYT
TRBJ2-3,TRBV21-1,ASSKGFSDRILSPSTDTQY
TRBJ2-1,TRBV6-1,ASRGAREQF